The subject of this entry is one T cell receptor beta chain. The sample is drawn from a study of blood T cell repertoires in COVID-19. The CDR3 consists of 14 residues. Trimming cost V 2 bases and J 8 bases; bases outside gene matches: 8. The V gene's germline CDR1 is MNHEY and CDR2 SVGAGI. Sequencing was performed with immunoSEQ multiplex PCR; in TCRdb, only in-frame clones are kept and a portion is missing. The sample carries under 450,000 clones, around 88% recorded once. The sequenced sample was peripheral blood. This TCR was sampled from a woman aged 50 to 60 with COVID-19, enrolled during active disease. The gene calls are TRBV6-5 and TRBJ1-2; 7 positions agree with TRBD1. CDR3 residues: CASSYVLSGGGYTF. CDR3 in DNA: TGTGCCAGCAGTTACGTATTATCAGGGGGGGGCTACACCTTC.